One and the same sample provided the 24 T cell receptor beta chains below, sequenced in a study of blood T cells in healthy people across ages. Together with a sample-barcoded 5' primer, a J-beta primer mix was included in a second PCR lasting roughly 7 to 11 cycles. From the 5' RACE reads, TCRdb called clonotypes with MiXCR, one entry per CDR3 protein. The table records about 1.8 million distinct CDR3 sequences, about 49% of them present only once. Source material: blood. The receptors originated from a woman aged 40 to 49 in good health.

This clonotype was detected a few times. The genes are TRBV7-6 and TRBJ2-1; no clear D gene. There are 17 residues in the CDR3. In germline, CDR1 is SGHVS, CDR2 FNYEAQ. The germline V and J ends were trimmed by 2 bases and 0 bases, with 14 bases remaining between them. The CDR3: CASSLNAGMSSYNEQFF. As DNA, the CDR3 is TGTGCCAGCAGCTTAAATGCAGGCATGAGCTCCTACAATGAGCAGTTCTTC.

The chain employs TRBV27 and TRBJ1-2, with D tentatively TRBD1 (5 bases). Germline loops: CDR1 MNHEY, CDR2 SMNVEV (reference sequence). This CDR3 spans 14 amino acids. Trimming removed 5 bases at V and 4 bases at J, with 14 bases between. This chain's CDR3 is CASSAQDRTYGYTF. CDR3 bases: TGTGCCAGCAGTGCCCAAGACAGAACCTATGGCTACACCTTC.

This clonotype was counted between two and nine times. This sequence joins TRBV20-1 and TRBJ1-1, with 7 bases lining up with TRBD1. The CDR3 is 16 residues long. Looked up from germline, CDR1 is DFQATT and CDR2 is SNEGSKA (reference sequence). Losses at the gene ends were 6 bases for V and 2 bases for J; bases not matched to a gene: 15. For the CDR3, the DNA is TGCAGTGCCACAATCATTTGGACAGGAAGAAACACTGAAGCTTTCTTT. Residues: CSATIIWTGRNTEAFF.

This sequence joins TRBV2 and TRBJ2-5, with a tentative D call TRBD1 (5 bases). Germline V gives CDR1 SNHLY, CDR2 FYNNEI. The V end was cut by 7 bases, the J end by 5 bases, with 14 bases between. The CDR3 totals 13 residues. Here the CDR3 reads CASIDWGGETQYF. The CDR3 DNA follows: TGTGCCAGCATAGATTGGGGCGGCGAGACCCAGTACTTC.

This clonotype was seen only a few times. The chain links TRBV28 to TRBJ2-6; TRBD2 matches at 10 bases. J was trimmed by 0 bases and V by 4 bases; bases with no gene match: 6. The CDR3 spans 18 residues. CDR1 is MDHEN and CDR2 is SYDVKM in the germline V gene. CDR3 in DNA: TGTGCCAGCAGTTCGGCTAGCGGGGGCAACTCTGGGGCCAACGTCCTGACTTTC. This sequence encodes CASSSASGGNSGANVLTF.

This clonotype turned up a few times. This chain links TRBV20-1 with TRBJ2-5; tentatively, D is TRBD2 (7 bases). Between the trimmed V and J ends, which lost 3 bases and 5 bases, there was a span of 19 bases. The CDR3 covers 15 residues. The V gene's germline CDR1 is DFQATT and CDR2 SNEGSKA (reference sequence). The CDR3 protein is CSARPYRGARETQYF. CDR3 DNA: TGCAGTGCTAGGCCTTACCGGGGGGCGAGGGAGACCCAGTACTTC.

As DNA, the CDR3 is TGTGCCAGCAGCCGGAGTGGGGGGGCGCAAGACGGGGCCAACGTCCTGACTTTC. It yields the protein CASSRSGGAQDGANVLTF. The V and J genes are TRBV6-1 and TRBJ2-6, with D maybe TRBD2 (7 bases). Per germline, CDR1 MNHNS and CDR2 SASEGT. The V and J ends lost 6 bases and 4 bases respectively, with 22 bases between them. The CDR3 is 18 amino acids.

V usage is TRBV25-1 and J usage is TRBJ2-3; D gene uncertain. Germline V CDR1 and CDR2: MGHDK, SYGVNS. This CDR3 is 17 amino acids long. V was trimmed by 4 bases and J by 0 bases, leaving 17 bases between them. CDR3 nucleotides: TGTGCCAGCAGTGGATACCGGCAGACCGAGAGCACAGATACGCAGTATTTT. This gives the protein CASSGYRQTESTDTQYF.

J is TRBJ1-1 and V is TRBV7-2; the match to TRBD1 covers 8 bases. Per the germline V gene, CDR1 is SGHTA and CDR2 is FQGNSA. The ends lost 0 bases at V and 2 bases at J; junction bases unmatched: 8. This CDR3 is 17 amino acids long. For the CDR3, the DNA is TGTGCCAGCAGCTTAGCACCCAGGGGGCGGTCAAACACTGAAGCTTTCTTT. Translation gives CASSLAPRGRSNTEAFF.

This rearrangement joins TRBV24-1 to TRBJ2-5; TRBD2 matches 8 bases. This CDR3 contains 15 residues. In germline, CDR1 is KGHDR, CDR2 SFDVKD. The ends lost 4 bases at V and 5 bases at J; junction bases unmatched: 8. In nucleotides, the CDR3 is TGTGCCACCAGTGACCCCGCGGGGGGCGTTGAGACCCAGTACTTC. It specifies CATSDPAGGVETQYF.

The CDR3 is CASSPFEVRGPVAKNIQYF. The CDR3 DNA sequence: TGTGCCAGCTCACCCTTCGAGGTGAGGGGGCCCGTAGCCAAAAACATTCAGTACTTC. The rearrangement links TRBV18 to TRBJ2-4; 7 nucleotides line up with TRBD1. This CDR3 is built from 19 residues. Germline CDR1 KGHSH, CDR2 LQKENI. Trimming removed 3 bases from V and 0 bases from J; junction bases left unmatched: 14.

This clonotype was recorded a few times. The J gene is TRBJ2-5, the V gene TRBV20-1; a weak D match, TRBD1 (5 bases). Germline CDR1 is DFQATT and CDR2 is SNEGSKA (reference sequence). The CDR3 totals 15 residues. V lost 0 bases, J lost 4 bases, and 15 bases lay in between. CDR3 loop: CSARDGASGGETQYF. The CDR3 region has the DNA TGCAGTGCTAGAGATGGGGCATCTGGCGGAGAGACCCAGTACTTC.

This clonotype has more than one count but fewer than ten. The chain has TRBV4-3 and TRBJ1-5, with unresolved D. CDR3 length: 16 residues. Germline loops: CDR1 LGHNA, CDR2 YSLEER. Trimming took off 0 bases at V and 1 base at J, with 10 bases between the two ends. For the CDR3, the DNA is TGCGCCAGCAGCCAAGATTTTCCTTCGAGCAATCAGCCCCAGCATTTT. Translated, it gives CASSQDFPSSNQPQHF.

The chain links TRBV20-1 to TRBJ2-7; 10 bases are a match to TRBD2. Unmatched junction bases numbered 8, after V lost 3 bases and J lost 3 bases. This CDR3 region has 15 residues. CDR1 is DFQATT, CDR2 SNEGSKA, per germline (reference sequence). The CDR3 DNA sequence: TGCAGTGCTAGCCTAGCGGGGGTCATTAACTACGAGCAGTACTTC. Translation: CSASLAGVINYEQYF.

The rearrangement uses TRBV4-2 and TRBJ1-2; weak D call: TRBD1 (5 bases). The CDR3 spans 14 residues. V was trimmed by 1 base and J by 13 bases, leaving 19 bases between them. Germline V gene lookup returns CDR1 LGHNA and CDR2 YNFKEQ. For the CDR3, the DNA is TGTGCCAGCAGCCAAGTGGGGGTTGAGGGCGACAGCACCTTC. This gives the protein CASSQVGVEGDSTF.

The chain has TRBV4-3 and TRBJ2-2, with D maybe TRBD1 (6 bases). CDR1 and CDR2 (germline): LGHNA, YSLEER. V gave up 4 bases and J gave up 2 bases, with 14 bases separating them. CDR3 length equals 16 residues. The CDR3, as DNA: TGCGCCAGCAGCCCGAGGACAGCTATTAACACCGGGGAGCTGTTTTTT. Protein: CASSPRTAINTGELFF.

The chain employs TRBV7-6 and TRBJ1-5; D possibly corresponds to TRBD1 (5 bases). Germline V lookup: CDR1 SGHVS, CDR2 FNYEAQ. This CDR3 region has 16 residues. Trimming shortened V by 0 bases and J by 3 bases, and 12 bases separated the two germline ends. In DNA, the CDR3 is TGTGCCAGCAGCTTAGCGGCGGCAGGGTACAATCAGCCCCAGCATTTT. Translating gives CASSLAAAGYNQPQHF.

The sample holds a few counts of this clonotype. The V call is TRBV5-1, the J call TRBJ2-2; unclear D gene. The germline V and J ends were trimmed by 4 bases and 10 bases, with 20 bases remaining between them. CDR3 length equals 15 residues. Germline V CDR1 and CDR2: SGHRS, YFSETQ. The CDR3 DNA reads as TGCGCCAGCAGCCCCGGACGTGGGCCCCGGCAGGAGCTGTTTTTT. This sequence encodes CASSPGRGPRQELFF.

CDR3 bases: TGTGCCACCAGCAGAGATCGGGCACTCGCGGATCAGCCCCAGCATTTT. This sequence encodes CATSRDRALADQPQHF. The chain uses TRBV15 and TRBJ1-5; D is uncertain. The ends were cut back, 0 bases at V and 5 bases at J, with 14 bases in the middle. Germline V CDR1 and CDR2: LNHNV, YYDKDF (reference sequence). The CDR3 spans 16 residues.

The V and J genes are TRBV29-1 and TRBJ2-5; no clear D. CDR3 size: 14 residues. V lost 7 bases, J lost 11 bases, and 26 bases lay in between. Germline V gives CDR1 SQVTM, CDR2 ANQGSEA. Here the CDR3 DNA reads TGCAGCGCTGACAATCCTTTGGGGTTCAATGAGCAGTACTTC. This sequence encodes CSADNPLGFNEQYF.

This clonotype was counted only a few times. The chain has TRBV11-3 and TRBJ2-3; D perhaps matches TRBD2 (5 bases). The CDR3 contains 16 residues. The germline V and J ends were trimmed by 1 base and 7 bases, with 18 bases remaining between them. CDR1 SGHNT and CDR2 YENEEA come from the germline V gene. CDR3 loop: CASSLGRLASGNTQYF. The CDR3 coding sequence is TGTGCCAGCAGCTTAGGTCGGCTAGCTTCTGGAAATACGCAGTATTTT.

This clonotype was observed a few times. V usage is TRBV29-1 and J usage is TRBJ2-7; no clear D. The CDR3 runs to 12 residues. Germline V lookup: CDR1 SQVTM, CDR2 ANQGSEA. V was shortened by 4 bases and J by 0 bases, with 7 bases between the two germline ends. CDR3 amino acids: CSVVGGSYEQYF. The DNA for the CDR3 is TGCAGCGTTGTCGGCGGCTCCTACGAGCAGTACTTC.

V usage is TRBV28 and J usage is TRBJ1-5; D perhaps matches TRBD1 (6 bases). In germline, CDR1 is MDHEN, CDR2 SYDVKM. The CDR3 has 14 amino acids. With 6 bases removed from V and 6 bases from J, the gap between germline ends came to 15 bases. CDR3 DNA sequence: TGTGCCAGCAGCGTCCTGGGGGGCGGTCAGCCCCAGCATTTT. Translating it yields CASSVLGGGQPQHF.

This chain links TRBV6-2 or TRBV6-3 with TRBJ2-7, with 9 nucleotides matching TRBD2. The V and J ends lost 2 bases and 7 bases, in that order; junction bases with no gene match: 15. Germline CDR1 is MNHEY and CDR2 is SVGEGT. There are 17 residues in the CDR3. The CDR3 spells CASSYVAGGPEINEQYF. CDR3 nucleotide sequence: TGTGCCAGCAGTTACGTTGCGGGGGGGCCTGAGATAAATGAGCAGTACTTC.